The T cell receptor beta chain described here comes from a study of blood T cell repertoires in COVID-19. Study-wide context: The origin of the acute and convalescent COVID-19 samples was the United States, Italy and Spain. T cells, B-cell-depleted T cells, or PBMCs provided the cDNA or gDNA that served as material.

Enrolled during active infection, Seattle patients were then followed longitudinally. As handled by the study authors: Amplification from reference gene primers served as the basis for estimated nucleated cell counts. Libraries were prepared by immunoSEQ multiplex PCR; TCRdb keeps only in-frame clonotypes and omits some of them. The V and J calls and clone size come from that table; D and trimming were worked out from the DNA. The data show tens of thousands of clones, about four fifths seen once. There are 18 residues in the CDR3. Germline V lookup: CDR1 SGHRS, CDR2 YFSETQ. Trimming took 0 bases from V and 13 from J; bases not matched to a gene: 19.

Sequenced: peripheral blood. The origin of this receptor is a man between 45 and 60 years old with COVID-19, enrolled during active disease. This chain links TRBV5-1 with TRBJ2-6, with 7 nucleotides matching TRBD1. CDR3 sequence reads: CASSLEIQDRRFGGVLTF. CDR3 bases: TGCGCCAGCAGCTTGGAGATTCAGGACAGGCGGTTTGGAGGAGTCCTGACTTTC.